This passage covers 28 T cell receptor beta chains from one sample sequenced in a study of early T cells in non-severe SARS-CoV-2 infection. TCRdb fed the 5' RACE reads into MiXCR, producing one record per CDR3 protein. The sample lists 25,000 or so distinct CDR3 sequences; around 5.8% were seen once. Input material: whole blood. These receptors all stem from an adult who was a healthcare worker with PCR-confirmed SARS-CoV-2 infection or an uninfected control (not recorded which).

In this sample, this clonotype turned up many times. The chain combines TRBV11-3 with TRBJ2-7; 8 nucleotides align to TRBD2. The CDR3 is made up of 14 amino acids. The germline V gene has CDR1 SGHNT and CDR2 YENEEA. Unmatched junction bases numbered 5, after V lost 4 bases and J lost 3 bases. The CDR3 protein is CASSSGGAVYEQYF. The CDR3 nucleotides are TGTGCCAGCAGCTCCGGGGGGGCCGTCTACGAGCAGTACTTC. The full variable domain, rest sourced from reference TRBV11-3 and TRBJ2-7, is EAGVVQSPRYKIIEKKQPVAFWCNPISGHNTLYWYLQNLGQGPELLIRYENEEAVDDSQLPKDRFSAERLKGVDSTLKIQPAELGDSAVYLCASSSGGAVYEQYFGPGTRLTVT.

The table lists this clonotype with many counts. This rearrangement joins TRBV6-6 to TRBJ2-1; TRBD1 agrees at 7 bases. The V gene end was trimmed by 6 bases and the J gene end by 6 bases; junction bases not matched to a gene: 5. The CDR3 has 13 residues. Germline V lookup: CDR1 MNHNY, CDR2 SVGAGI (reference sequence). CDR3 region: CASSPGQVNEQFF. Here the CDR3 DNA reads TGTGCCAGCAGCCCCGGACAGGTCAATGAGCAGTTCTTC.

CDR3: CATSRDLVDTEAFF. The DNA for the CDR3 is TGTGCCACCAGCAGAGATCTTGTGGACACTGAAGCTTTCTTT. The chain joins TRBV15 to TRBJ1-1; D gene ambiguous. The length of the CDR3 is 14 residues. Germline assignment: CDR1 LNHNV and CDR2 YYDKDF (reference sequence). The ends were cut back, 0 bases at V and 3 bases at J, with 8 bases in the middle.

This clonotype appeared a few times. One end of the junction fails to match germline, which may point to a read error. V usage is TRBV12-3 or TRBV12-4 and J usage is TRBJ1-2, with D possibly being TRBD1 (6 bases). There are 14 residues in the CDR3. CDR3 sequence (DNA): TGTGCCAGCAGCTTAGACAGGACTAACTATGGCTACACCTTC. It translates to CASSLDRTNYGYTF.

This clonotype showed up many times. V is TRBV18 and J is TRBJ2-6; TRBD1 aligns across 7 bases. After removal of 0 bases from V and 0 bases from J, the junction contained 2 bases not matched to a gene. Per the germline V gene, CDR1 is KGHSH and CDR2 is LQKENI. The CDR3 extends over 17 amino acids. The CDR3 bases are TGTGCCAGCTCACCACCGGGACAGTACTCTGGGGCCAACGTCCTGACTTTC. Its protein product is CASSPPGQYSGANVLTF.

This chain uses TRBV19 with TRBJ1-2; D is ambiguous. This CDR3 spans 13 amino acids. Germline CDR1 and CDR2: LNHDA and SQIVND (reference sequence). V was trimmed by 3 bases and J by 3 bases, leaving 8 bases between them. CDR3 in DNA: TGTGCCAGTAGTATTCGGGGAGACTATGGCTACACCTTC. Translating it yields CASSIRGDYGYTF.

This clonotype occurred many times. The rearrangement joins TRBV27 to TRBJ2-7; D possibly uses TRBD1 or TRBD2 (5 bases each). The CDR3 consists of 14 residues. Germline CDR1 reads MNHEY; CDR2 reads SMNVEV (reference sequence). The germline V and J ends were trimmed by 11 bases and 0 bases, with 17 bases remaining between them. The CDR3 region is CAVHPGTDSYEQYF. CDR3 nucleotide sequence: TGTGCCGTTCACCCCGGGACCGACTCCTACGAGCAGTACTTC.

This clonotype has a count of ten or more. CDR3 DNA: TGCAGTGCGAGGCGGGACCAGGGCTCGAACACTGAAGCTTTCTTT. It specifies CSARRDQGSNTEAFF. The rearrangement joins TRBV20-1 to TRBJ1-1; a weak D match, TRBD1 (5 bases). The germline V gene encodes CDR1 DFQATT and CDR2 SNEGSKA (reference sequence). This CDR3 region has 15 residues. V was cut by 6 bases and J by 1 base, with 18 bases left in between.

In this sample, this clonotype turned up many times. The genes are TRBV19 and TRBJ2-3, with 8 nucleotides matching TRBD1. The J segment lost 2 bases and the V segment lost 5 bases, leaving 9 bases of the junction unmatched. Looked up from germline, CDR1 is LNHDA and CDR2 is SQIVND (reference sequence). This CDR3 is 16 amino acids long. The CDR3 DNA sequence: TGTGCCAGTAGTTCCTCGGACAGGGAATCCACAGATACGCAGTATTTT. Amino acids: CASSSSDRESTDTQYF. The whole variable domain, filled in from reference TRBV19 and TRBJ2-3, reads DGGITQSPKYLFRKEGQNVTLSCEQNLNHDAMYWYRQDPGQGLRLIYYSQIVNDFQKGDIAEGYSVSREKKESFPLTVTSAQKNPTAFYLCASSSSDRESTDTQYFGPGTRLTVL.

The V and J genes are TRBV7-8 and TRBJ1-3; D is uncertain. Trimming took 5 bases from V and 7 from J, leaving 18 bases between them. Germline lookup yields CDR1 SGHVS and CDR2 FQNEAQ. The length of the CDR3 is 15 residues. Written as DNA, the CDR3 is TGTGCCAGCAGCCCCCACCAAGGTCCGAGTAACACCATATATTTT. Protein: CASSPHQGPSNTIYF. Full variable domain (outside the CDR3, taken from reference TRBV7-8 and TRBJ1-3): GAGVSQSPRYKVAKRGQDVALRCDPISGHVSLFWYQQALGQGPEFLTYFQNEAQLDKSGLPSDRFFAERPEGSVSTLKIQRTQQEDSAVYLCASSPHQGPSNTIYFGEGSWLTVV.

This clonotype appeared many times. The V gene is TRBV6-1, the J gene TRBJ2-5, with unresolved D. The ends were cut back, 1 base at V and 4 bases at J, with 10 bases in the middle. This CDR3 has 14 residues. Germline V gene data show CDR1 as MNHNS and CDR2 as SASEGT. The CDR3: CASSEDGSGETQYF. CDR3 DNA sequence: TGTGCCAGCAGTGAAGACGGCAGTGGAGAGACCCAGTACTTC.

This clonotype was observed a few times. CDR3 DNA: TGTGCCAGCAGCGACGGCGGGGGGCTCCCTACAGATACGCAGTATTTT. This translates into CASSDGGGLPTDTQYF. The J gene is TRBJ2-3, the V gene TRBV9, with 8 bases matching TRBD2. V gave up 3 bases and J gave up 3 bases; unmatched junction bases: 9. Germline V gives CDR1 SGDLS, CDR2 YYNGEE. The CDR3 length is 16 residues.

This clonotype was found a few times. The chain uses TRBV3-1 and TRBJ2-5; TRBD1 is a possible D gene (6 bases). The CDR3 runs to 13 residues. Germline V gene data show CDR1 as LGHDT and CDR2 as YNNKEL (reference sequence). The ends were cut back, 1 base at V and 4 bases at J, with 7 bases in the middle. The CDR3 sequence is CASSQGTAETQYF. The CDR3 DNA is TGTGCCAGCAGCCAAGGGACAGCAGAGACCCAGTACTTC.

The chain joins TRBV28 to TRBJ2-2; D is ambiguous. The length of the CDR3 is 11 residues. Trimming removed 8 bases at V and 6 bases at J, with 7 bases between. Germline CDR1 reads MDHEN; CDR2 reads SYDVKM. The CDR3 protein is CASQRPGELFF. CDR3 DNA sequence: TGTGCCAGCCAGAGGCCCGGGGAGCTGTTTTTT.

The sample holds many counts of this clonotype. V usage is TRBV7-2 and J usage is TRBJ2-3; 11 bases match TRBD2. The CDR3 is 17 residues long. Trimming removed 1 base from V and 5 bases from J; junction bases left unmatched: 8. Germline V gives CDR1 SGHTA, CDR2 FQGNSA. The CDR3 sequence: CASSLGALAGGQDTQYF. The DNA for the CDR3 is TGTGCCAGCAGCTTAGGGGCGCTAGCGGGGGGTCAAGATACGCAGTATTTT.

By share, this clonotype counts as medium-sized. The chain carries TRBV11-2 and TRBJ2-1, with D perhaps TRBD1 (6 bases). Trimming took off 5 bases at V and 7 bases at J, with 12 bases between the two ends. CDR3 length: 13 amino acids. The germline V gene encodes CDR1 SGHAT and CDR2 FQNNGV. This CDR3 reads CASSVIQGNEQFF. The DNA for the CDR3 is TGTGCCAGCAGCGTGATCCAGGGGAATGAGCAGTTCTTC.

This clonotype was counted ten times or more. Written as DNA, the CDR3 is TGTGCCAGCAGAGCGGTCAGGGACTATGGCTACACCTTC. Its translation: CASRAVRDYGYTF. V usage is TRBV27 and J usage is TRBJ1-2; D may be TRBD1 (5 bases). The CDR3 loop spans 13 amino acids. The germline CDR1 and CDR2 sequences are MNHEY and SMNVEV (reference sequence). The V and J ends lost 6 bases and 3 bases respectively, with 11 bases between them.

This clonotype was counted ten times or more. The chain employs TRBV7-2 and TRBJ1-2; TRBD1 matches 12 bases. The CDR3 contains 17 residues. Losses at the gene ends were 1 base for V and 3 bases for J; bases not matched to a gene: 6. Germline V gene data show CDR1 as SGHTA and CDR2 as FQGNSA. The CDR3 is CASSLVGTGGFDYGYTF. Here the CDR3 DNA reads TGTGCCAGCAGCTTAGTAGGGACAGGGGGCTTTGACTATGGCTACACCTTC.

This clonotype occurred many times. J is TRBJ1-6 and V is TRBV20-1; D uncertain. Trimming cost V 1 base and J 17 bases, with 12 bases left between them. The CDR3 runs 11 residues. Germline CDR1 is DFQATT and CDR2 is SNEGSKA (reference sequence). CDR3 amino acids: CSARVGPTFHF. Here the CDR3 DNA reads TGCAGTGCTAGAGTAGGACCAACATTCCACTTT.

This clonotype was seen at least ten times. The genes are TRBV19 and TRBJ2-3; unclear D gene. V lost 5 bases to trimming and J lost 2 bases, with 8 bases between them. CDR1 and CDR2 (germline): LNHDA, SQIVND (reference sequence). CDR3 length: 13 residues. CDR3: CASSGRYTDTQYF. The CDR3 coding sequence is TGTGCCAGTAGTGGGCGGTACACAGATACGCAGTATTTT.

By share, this clonotype counts as medium-sized. The chain links TRBV11-2 to TRBJ2-5, with 9 bases matching TRBD2. Germline V gene data show CDR1 as SGHAT and CDR2 as FQNNGV. There are 15 residues in the CDR3. Trimming removed 5 bases from V and 4 bases from J; junction bases left unmatched: 8. DNA of the CDR3: TGTGCCAGCAGCATAAGGACTAGCGCCGGAGAGACCCAGTACTTC. Protein product: CASSIRTSAGETQYF.

This clonotype was seen only a few times. The chain combines TRBV24-1 with TRBJ1-2; TRBD1 matches at 8 bases. V shed 3 bases, J shed 6 bases, and the junction held 8 bases outside the gene matches. Germline V gene sequence: CDR1 KGHDR, CDR2 SFDVKD. The CDR3 is 15 amino acids. CDR3 sequence: CATSDGQGESHGYTF. In DNA, the CDR3 is TGTGCCACCAGTGATGGACAGGGTGAAAGTCATGGCTACACCTTC.

The chain is built from TRBV7-2 and TRBJ2-3, with 9 bases fitting TRBD1. Germline V gene data show CDR1 as SGHTA and CDR2 as FQGNSA. The V and J ends lost 3 bases and 5 bases, in that order; junction bases with no gene match: 3. CDR3 size: 14 residues. In nucleotides, the CDR3 is TGTGCCAGCAGCTTCGGGACAGGGAGAGATACGCAGTATTTT. It is translated as CASSFGTGRDTQYF. The complete variable domain, with remaining parts taken from reference TRBV7-2 and TRBJ2-3, reads GAGVSQSPSNKVTEKGKDVELRCDPISGHTALYWYRQSLGQGLEFLIYFQGNSAPDKSGLPSDRFSAERTGGSVSTLTIQRTQQEDSAVYLCASSFGTGRDTQYFGPGTRLTVL.

This clonotype came up many times. The gene calls are TRBV29-1 and TRBJ2-5; D is uncertain. The germline V and J ends were trimmed by 1 base and 2 bases, with 5 bases remaining between them. The CDR3 runs to 12 residues. CDR1 SQVTM and CDR2 ANQGSEA come from the germline V gene. Here the CDR3 DNA reads TGCAGCGTTGAAGGCAGTCAAGAGACCCAGTACTTC. Translated: CSVEGSQETQYF. The full variable domain, rest sourced from reference TRBV29-1 and TRBJ2-5, is SAVISQKPSRDICQRGTSLTIQCQVDSQVTMMFWYRQQPGQSLTLIATANQGSEATYESGFVIDKFPISRPNLTFSTLTVSNMSPEDSSIYLCSVEGSQETQYFGPGTRLLVL.

There are many counts of this clonotype. This chain links TRBV20-1 with TRBJ2-7, with 15 bases matching TRBD2. Germline V gene lookup returns CDR1 DFQATT and CDR2 SNEGSKA (reference sequence). The CDR3 covers 15 residues. V gave up 5 bases and J gave up 2 bases; unmatched junction bases: 4. CDR3 DNA sequence: TGCAGTGCTGCGGGACTAGCGGGGGGTGCCTACGAGCAGTACTTC. This translates into CSAAGLAGGAYEQYF.

In its sample, this clonotype ranks as medium-sized. V is TRBV7-3 and J is TRBJ1-1; 7 nucleotides align to TRBD1. Germline assignment: CDR1 SGHTA and CDR2 FQGTGA. This CDR3 spans 17 amino acids. The ends lost 4 bases at V and 3 bases at J; junction bases unmatched: 14. This chain's CDR3 is CASSSLGNRGSDTEAFF. CDR3 coding DNA: TGTGCCAGCAGCTCGTTAGGAAACAGGGGAAGCGACACTGAAGCTTTCTTT.

There are many counts of this clonotype. This chain joins TRBV7-2 and TRBJ2-5; 10 nucleotides line up with TRBD2. In germline, CDR1 is SGHTA, CDR2 FQGNSA. The CDR3 runs to 15 residues. Trimming removed 5 bases from V and 5 bases from J; junction bases left unmatched: 8. CDR3 in DNA: TGTGCCAGCAGCCCGGGAGGAGCGGGAGGGGAGACCCAGTACTTC. Protein sequence: CASSPGGAGGETQYF.

Many counts were recorded for this clonotype. This chain links TRBV19 with TRBJ2-2; D is unresolved. Looked up from germline, CDR1 is LNHDA and CDR2 is SQIVND (reference sequence). The germline V and J ends were trimmed by 10 bases and 5 bases, with 11 bases remaining between them. The CDR3 contains 12 residues. The chain's CDR3 is CATPSLTGELFF. DNA for the CDR3: TGTGCCACCCCGTCCCTGACCGGGGAGCTGTTTTTT.